This is a list of T cell receptor beta chains from one sample in a study of CD8+CD57+ T cells in acquired aplastic anemia. MiXCR, run by TCRdb on the reads, gives a single entry per CDR3 protein. The data contain about 290,000 distinct CDR3 sequences, under 60% of them singletons. What was sequenced was sorted CD4+, CD8+, or CD8+CD57+ T cells (not recorded which) from PBMCs. Source of these receptors: a human donor with aplastic anemia. CDR3s include the opening cysteine and the closing phenylalanine or tryptophan. A D gene is named only where the DNA matches it firmly. Some rows have no size entry. The others give once, few or many, or a class for an expanded clone.

abundance,v_gene,d_gene,j_gene,CDR3aa,CDR3nt
.,TRBV11-2,TRBD2,TRBJ2-1,CASSFSLAGANEQSF,TGTGCCAGCAGCTTCTCGTTAGCGGGAGCCAATGAGCAGTCCTTC
many,TRBV19,TRBD1,TRBJ2-7,CASRPTGSSYEQYF,TGTGCCAGTAGACCGACAGGGAGCTCCTACGAGCAGTACTTC
.,TRBV5-6,.,TRBJ2-7,CASSLGSIDEQYF,TGTGCCAGCAGCTTGGGCTCTATCGACGAGCAGTACTTC
many,TRBV10-3,TRBD2,TRBJ2-1,CAISLTPSGGQGEQFF,TGTGCCATCAGTCTCACGCCTAGCGGGGGGCAGGGTGAGCAGTTCTTC
many,TRBV7-9,.,TRBJ1-1,CASSLALSGLTEAFF,TGTGCCAGCAGCTTAGCGCTATCGGGGCTTACTGAAGCTTTCTTT
.,TRBV20-1,.,TRBJ2-7,CSALLEVSYEQYF,TGCAGTGCACTACTGGAGGTCTCCTACGAGCAGTACTTC
.,TRBV7-2,.,TRBJ1-3,CASSLFTEPSGNTIYF,TGTGCCAGCAGCTTATTTACGGAACCCTCTGGAAACACCATATATTTT
.,TRBV29-1,.,TRBJ2-7,CSVEGRFSYEQYF,TGCAGCGTTGAGGGGAGATTCTCCTACGAGCAGTACTTC
many,TRBV7-9,.,TRBJ1-2,CASSADTNYGYTF,TGTGCCAGCAGCGCCGACACGAACTATGGCTACACCTTC
few,TRBV6-1,TRBD1,TRBJ1-5,CASTRTGALRELQHF,TGTGCCAGCACCAGGACAGGGGCCTTGAGGGAGCTCCAGCATTTT
few,TRBV7-3,TRBD2,TRBJ2-3,CASSLSGGADTQYF,TGTGCCAGCAGCTTATCGGGGGGAGCAGATACGCAGTATTTT
.,TRBV5-1,.,TRBJ2-1,CASSFREVNEQFF,TGCGCCAGCAGCTTTCGGGAAGTTAATGAGCAGTTCTTC
.,TRBV20-1,.,TRBJ1-6,CSARGLNNSPLHF,TGCAGTGCAAGGGGTCTAAATAATTCACCCCTCCACTTT
.,TRBV14,.,TRBJ2-7,CASSQARGRGYEQYF,TGTGCCAGCAGCCAAGCTCGGGGCAGGGGATACGAGCAGTACTTC
.,TRBV5-1,.,TRBJ1-4,CASSLRGEKLFF,TGCGCCAGCAGCTTGCGAGGGGAAAAACTGTTTTTT
many,TRBV20-1,.,TRBJ2-7,CSARGLEGIYEQYF,TGCAGTGCTAGGGGGCTAGAGGGGATCTACGAGCAGTACTTC
many,TRBV6-5,TRBD1,TRBJ1-2,CASSYSITGQGFYTF,TGTGCCAGCAGTTACTCGATAACGGGACAGGGATTCTACACCTTC
.,TRBV7-6,TRBD1,TRBJ2-5,CASSPGTERVGETQYF,TGTGCCAGCAGTCCCGGGACAGAGCGAGTGGGAGAGACCCAGTACTTC
few,TRBV7-9,TRBD1,TRBJ1-1,CASSPTGQGALGTEAFF,TGTGCCAGCAGTCCCACCGGACAGGGGGCGTTGGGCACTGAAGCTTTCTTT
once,TRBV20-1,.,TRBJ1-2,CSARHPGANYGYTF,TGCAGTGCTAGGCATCCGGGAGCTAACTATGGCTACACCTTC
.,TRBV19,TRBD1,TRBJ1-2,CASSIGPGQVYGYTF,TGTGCCAGTAGTATAGGCCCGGGACAGGTATATGGCTACACCTTC
few,TRBV5-4,.,TRBJ2-2,CASSLEGGYTGELFF,TGTGCCAGCAGCTTGGAGGGGGGGTACACCGGGGAGCTGTTTTTT
once,TRBV24-1,TRBD2,TRBJ2-3,CATRGERESDTQYF,TGTGCCACCAGAGGGGAGCGGGAGTCAGATACGCAGTATTTT
.,TRBV19,TRBD2,TRBJ2-7,CASSIGGGITNRQLLGEQYF,TGTGCCAGTAGTATAGGGGGGGGGATTACGAACCGACAGCTGCTAGGGGAGCAGTACTTC
.,TRBV19,.,TRBJ1-5,CASSTTEGAPRNQPQHF,TGTGCCAGTAGTACAACTGAAGGGGCGCCTCGGAATCAGCCCCAGCATTTT
.,TRBV10-3,TRBD1,TRBJ1-6,CASRTTGNSPLHF,TGTGCCAGCAGAACGACAGGGAATTCACCCCTCCACTTT
once,TRBV2,.,TRBJ2-3,CASMRGGYTDTQYF,TGTGCCAGCATGCGTGGTGGATACACAGATACGCAGTATTTT
.,TRBV15,.,TRBJ2-5,CATSRGTAGETQYF,TGTGCCACCAGCAGAGGGACGGCGGGGGAGACCCAGTACTTC
.,TRBV6-1,TRBD1,TRBJ1-1,CASSGTGLRAFF,TGTGCCAGCAGTGGGACAGGATTACGGGCTTTCTTT
many,TRBV6-2/TRBV6-3,TRBD1,TRBJ1-6,CASSYPLNRGNSPLHF,TGTGCCAGCAGTTACCCATTAAACAGGGGAAATTCACCCCTCCACTTT
.,TRBV15,.,TRBJ2-1,CAEGTNEQFF,TGTGCCGAGGGGACCAATGAGCAGTTCTTC
.,TRBV6-6,TRBD1,TRBJ1-2,CATDRGANYGYTF,TGTGCCACCGACAGGGGGGCTAACTATGGCTACACCTTC
many,TRBV12-3/TRBV12-4,.,TRBJ1-6,CASTQARDRINSPLHF,TGTGCCAGCACCCAAGCCCGCGACAGAATTAATTCACCCCTCCACTTT
.,TRBV7-6,.,TRBJ1-5,CASSLTGTQPQHF,TGTGCCAGCAGCTTAACAGGTACCCAGCCCCAGCATTTT
many,TRBV20-1,TRBD2,TRBJ2-7,CSGHSGSSYEQYF,TGCAGTGGTCATAGCGGGAGCTCCTACGAGCAGTACTTC
many,TRBV20-1,.,TRBJ1-2,CSAKTQGLNYGYTF,TGCAGTGCTAAGACACAGGGCCTTAACTATGGCTACACCTTC
many,TRBV6-6,TRBD1,TRBJ2-5,CASSGQQETQYF,TGTGCCAGCTCGGGACAGCAAGAGACCCAGTACTTC
.,TRBV20-1,.,TRBJ2-2,CSAPSAGELFF,TGCAGTGCTCCAAGTGCCGGGGAGCTGTTTTTT
many,TRBV19,.,TRBJ1-4,CASSIRRFNEKLFF,TGTGCCAGTAGTATCAGGAGATTTAATGAAAAACTGTTTTTT
few,TRBV29-1,.,TRBJ1-2,CSVGREHTF,TGCAGCGTTGGCAGGGAACACACCTTC
.,TRBV29-1,TRBD2,TRBJ2-2,CSVDGGVNTGELFF,TGCAGCGTTGACGGGGGGGTAAACACCGGGGAGCTGTTTTTT
many,TRBV12-3/TRBV12-4,.,TRBJ2-2,CASSEWGGGTGELFF,TGTGCCAGCAGTGAATGGGGTGGGGGTACCGGGGAGCTGTTTTTT
.,TRBV25-1,TRBD2,TRBJ2-2,CASSGLGGLSNTGELFF,TGTGCCAGCAGTGGGTTGGGAGGGCTATCGAACACCGGGGAGCTGTTTTTT
many,TRBV19,.,TRBJ1-1,CASSFRPSGNTEAFF,TGTGCCAGTAGTTTCCGCCCCTCAGGGAACACTGAAGCTTTCTTT
.,TRBV10-3,TRBD2,TRBJ2-1,CAIRIGTSGAYNEQFF,TGTGCCATCAGGATCGGGACCAGCGGGGCCTACAATGAGCAGTTCTTC